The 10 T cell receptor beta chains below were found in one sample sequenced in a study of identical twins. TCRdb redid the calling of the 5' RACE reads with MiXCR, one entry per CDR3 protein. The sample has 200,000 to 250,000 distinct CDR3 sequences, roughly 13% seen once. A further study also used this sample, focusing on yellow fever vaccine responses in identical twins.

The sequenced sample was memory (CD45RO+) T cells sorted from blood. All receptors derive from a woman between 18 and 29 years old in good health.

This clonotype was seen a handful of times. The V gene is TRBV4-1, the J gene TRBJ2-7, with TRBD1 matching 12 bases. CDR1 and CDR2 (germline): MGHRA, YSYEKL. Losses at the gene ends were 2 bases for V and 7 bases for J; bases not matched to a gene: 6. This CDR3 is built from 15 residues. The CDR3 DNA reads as TGCGCCAGCAGCCAAACCGGGACAGGGGGCTCAGAGCAGTACTTC. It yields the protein CASSQTGTGGSEQYF.

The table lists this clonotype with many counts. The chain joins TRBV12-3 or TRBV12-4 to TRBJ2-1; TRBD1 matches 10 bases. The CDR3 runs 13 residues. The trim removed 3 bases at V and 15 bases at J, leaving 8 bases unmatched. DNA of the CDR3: TGTGCCAGCAGTTTCCAGACAGGGGGCGAGGCGTTCTTC. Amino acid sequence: CASSFQTGGEAFF.

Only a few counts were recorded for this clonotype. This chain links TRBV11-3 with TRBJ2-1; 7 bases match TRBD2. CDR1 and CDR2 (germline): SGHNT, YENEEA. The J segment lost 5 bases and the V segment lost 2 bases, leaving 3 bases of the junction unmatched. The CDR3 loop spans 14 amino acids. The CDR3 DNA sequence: TGTGCCAGCAGCTTATCGGCGGGGGACAATGAGCAGTTCTTC. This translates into CASSLSAGDNEQFF.

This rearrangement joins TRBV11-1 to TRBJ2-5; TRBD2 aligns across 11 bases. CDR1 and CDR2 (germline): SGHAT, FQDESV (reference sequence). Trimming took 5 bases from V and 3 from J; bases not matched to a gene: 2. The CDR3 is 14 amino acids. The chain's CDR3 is CASSTGLAEETQYF. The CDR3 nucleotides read TGTGCCAGCAGCACGGGACTAGCGGAAGAGACCCAGTACTTC.

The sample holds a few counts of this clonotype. The CDR3 nucleotides are TGCAGCGTTGAAGATCGAGGAAGAGCGGGAGAGATCCATGTTACGCAGTATTTT. Protein: CSVEDRGRAGEIHVTQYF. V and J are TRBV29-1 and TRBJ2-3; TRBD2 matches at 8 bases. V lost 0 bases to trimming and J lost 8 bases; unmatched junction nucleotides: 19. The CDR3 extends over 18 amino acids. CDR1 is SQVTM and CDR2 is ANQGSEA in the germline V gene.

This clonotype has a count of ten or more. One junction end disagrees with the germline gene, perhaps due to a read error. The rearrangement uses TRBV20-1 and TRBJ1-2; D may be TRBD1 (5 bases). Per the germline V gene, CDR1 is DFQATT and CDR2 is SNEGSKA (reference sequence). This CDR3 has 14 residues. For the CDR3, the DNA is TGCAGTGCTAGATCGACAGCCGCTAAGTATGGCTACACCTTC. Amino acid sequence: CSARSTAAKYGYTF.

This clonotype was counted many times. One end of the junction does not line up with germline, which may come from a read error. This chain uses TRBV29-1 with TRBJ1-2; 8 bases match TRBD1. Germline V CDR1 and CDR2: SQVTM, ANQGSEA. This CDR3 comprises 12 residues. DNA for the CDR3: TGCAGCGTGGACAGACCAACCGGGACAGGAGAATTC. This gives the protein CSVDRPTGTGEF.

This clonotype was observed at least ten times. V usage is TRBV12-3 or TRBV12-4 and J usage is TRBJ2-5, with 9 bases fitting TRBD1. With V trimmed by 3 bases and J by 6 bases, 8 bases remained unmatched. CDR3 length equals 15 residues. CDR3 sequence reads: CASSFTGGFGKTQYF. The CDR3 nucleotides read TGTGCCAGCAGTTTTACAGGGGGCTTTGGGAAGACCCAGTACTTC.

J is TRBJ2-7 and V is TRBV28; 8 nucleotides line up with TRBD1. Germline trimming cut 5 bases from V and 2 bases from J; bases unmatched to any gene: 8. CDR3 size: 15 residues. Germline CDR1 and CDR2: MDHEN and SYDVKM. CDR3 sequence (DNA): TGTGCCAGCAGTGCCCCACGGGGACAGGCCTACGAGCAGTACTTC. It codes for CASSAPRGQAYEQYF. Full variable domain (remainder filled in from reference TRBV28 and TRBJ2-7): DVKVTQSSRYLVKRTGEKVFLECVQDMDHENMFWYRQDPGLGLRLIYFSYDVKMKEKGDIPEGYSVSREKKERFSLILESASTNQTSMYLCASSAPRGQAYEQYFGPGTRLTVT.

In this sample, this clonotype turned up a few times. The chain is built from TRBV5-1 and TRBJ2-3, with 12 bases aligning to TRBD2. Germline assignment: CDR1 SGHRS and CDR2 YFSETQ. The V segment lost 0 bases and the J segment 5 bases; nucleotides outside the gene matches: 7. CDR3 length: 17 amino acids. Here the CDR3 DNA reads TGCGCCAGCAGCTTGGAACTAGCGGGGGGAAAGGTAGATACGCAGTATTTT. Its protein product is CASSLELAGGKVDTQYF.